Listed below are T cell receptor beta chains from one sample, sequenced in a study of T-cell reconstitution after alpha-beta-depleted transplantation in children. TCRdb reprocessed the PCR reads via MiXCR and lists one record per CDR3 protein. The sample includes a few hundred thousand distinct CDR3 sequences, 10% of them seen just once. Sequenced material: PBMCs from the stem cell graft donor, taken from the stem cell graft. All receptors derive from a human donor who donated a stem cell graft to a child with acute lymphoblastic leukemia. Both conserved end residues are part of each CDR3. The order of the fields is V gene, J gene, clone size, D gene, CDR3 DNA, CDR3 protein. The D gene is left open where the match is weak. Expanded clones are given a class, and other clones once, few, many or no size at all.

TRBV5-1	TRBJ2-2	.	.	TGCGCCAGCAGCTTGGTATTTGCCAGGGACTCGAACACCGGGGAGCTGTTTTTT	CASSLVFARDSNTGELFF
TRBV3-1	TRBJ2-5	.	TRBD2	TGTGCCAGCAGCCAAGCCGGGACTAGGGACCAAGAGACCCAGTACTTC	CASSQAGTRDQETQYF
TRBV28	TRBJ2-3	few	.	TGTGCCAGCAAGGGGACTAGCACAGATACGCAGTATTTT	CASKGTSTDTQYF
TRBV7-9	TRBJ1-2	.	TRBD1	TGTGCCAGCAGCCCGAGACAGGGGCTCGGCTACACCTTC	CASSPRQGLGYTF
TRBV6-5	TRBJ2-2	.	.	TGTGCCAGCAGTTATAAGGGACGAAACACCGGGGAGCTGTTTTTT	CASSYKGRNTGELFF
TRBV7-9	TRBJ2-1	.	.	TGTGCCAGCAGCCATACTAGAAACAATGAGCAGTTCTTC	CASSHTRNNEQFF
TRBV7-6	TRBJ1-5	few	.	TGTGCCAGCAGCTTATCGTCTTATAGCAATCAGCCCCAGCATTTT	CASSLSSYSNQPQHF
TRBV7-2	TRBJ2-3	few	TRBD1	TGTGCCGCCCGGGACAGGGCGGCAGATACGCAGTATTTT	CAARDRAADTQYF
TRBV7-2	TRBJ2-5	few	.	TGTGCCAGCAGCGCGAGCCGGGAGACCCAGTACTTC	CASSASRETQYF
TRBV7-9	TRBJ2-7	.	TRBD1	TGTGCCAGCAGCCCGCCTGGGACAGGGGGCTGGTACGAGCAGTACTTC	CASSPPGTGGWYEQYF
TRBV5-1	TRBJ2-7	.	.	TGCGCCAGCAGGGAGAGCAACGAGCAGTACTTC	CASRESNEQYF
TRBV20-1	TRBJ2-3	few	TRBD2	TGCAGTGCTAGAGATCCTAAAGGGGTAGCGGGCCCAGATACGCAGTATTTT	CSARDPKGVAGPDTQYF
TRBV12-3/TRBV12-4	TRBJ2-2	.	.	TGTGCCAGCAGTCCCGCGGCGGCCGTCGGGACGAACACCGGGGAGCTGTTTTTT	CASSPAAAVGTNTGELFF
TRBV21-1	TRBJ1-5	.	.	TGTGCCAGCAGCAAAGATACAGGGCCGCCTCAGCCCCAGCATTTT	CASSKDTGPPQPQHF
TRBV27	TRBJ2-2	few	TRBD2	TGTGCCAGCAGCCCGGGACTAGGAGGAAGCAGGGAGCTGTTTTTT	CASSPGLGGSRELFF
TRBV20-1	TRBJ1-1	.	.	TGCAGTGCTAGAGGGAGGTCGGAAACTGAAGCTTTCTTT	CSARGRSETEAFF
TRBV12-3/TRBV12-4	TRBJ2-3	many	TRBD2	TGTGCCAGCAGTTCACTAGCGGTCACAGATACGCAGTATTTT	CASSSLAVTDTQYF
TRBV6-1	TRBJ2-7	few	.	TGTGCCAGCAGTGGGGCTAGCGTGAACACCTACGAGCAGTACTTC	CASSGASVNTYEQYF